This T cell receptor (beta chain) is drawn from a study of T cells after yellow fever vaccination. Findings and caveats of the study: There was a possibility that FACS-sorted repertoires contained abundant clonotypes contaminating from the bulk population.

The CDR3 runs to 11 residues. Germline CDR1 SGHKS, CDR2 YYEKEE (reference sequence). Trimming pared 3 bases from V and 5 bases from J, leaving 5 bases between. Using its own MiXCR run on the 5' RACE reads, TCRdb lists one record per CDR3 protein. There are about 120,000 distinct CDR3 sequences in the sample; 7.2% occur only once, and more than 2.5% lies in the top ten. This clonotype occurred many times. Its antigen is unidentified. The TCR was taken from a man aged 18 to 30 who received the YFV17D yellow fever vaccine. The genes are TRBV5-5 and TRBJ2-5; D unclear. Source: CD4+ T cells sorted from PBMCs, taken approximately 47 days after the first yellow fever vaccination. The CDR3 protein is CASSWWETQYF. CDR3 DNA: TGTGCCAGCAGCTGGTGGGAGACCCAGTACTTC. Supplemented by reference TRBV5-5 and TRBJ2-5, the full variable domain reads DAGVTQSPTHLIKTRGQQVTLRCSPISGHKSVSWYQQVLGQGPQFIFQYYEKEERGRGNFPDRFSARQFPNYSSELNVNALLLGDSALYLCASSWWETQYFGPGTRLLVL.